This is a list of T cell receptor beta chains from one sample in a study of blood T cell repertoires in COVID-19. TCRdb keeps only in-frame clones here, not all; method: immunoSEQ multiplex PCR. The sample lists 260,000 or so clones, roughly 87% occurring once. Sample: PBMCs or T cells enriched from blood (not recorded which). Every receptor here comes from a woman aged 25 to 39 with acute COVID-19. Both conserved end residues are part of each CDR3. A D gene is named only where the DNA matches it firmly. Size is omitted from some rows. Given values are once, few, many or a class for expanded clones.

D	V	size	J	CDR3	DNA
NA	TRBV29-1	once	TRBJ1-1	CSVEGWGPPNTEAFF	TGCAGCGTTGAAGGGTGGGGGCCCCCGAACACTGAAGCTTTCTTT
TRBD2	TRBV10-3	NA	TRBJ2-1	CAISESRTSGSSYNEQFF	TGTGCCATCAGTGAGTCGAGAACTAGCGGGAGTTCCTACAATGAGCAGTTCTTC
TRBD1	TRBV30	NA	TRBJ2-1	CAWEGTGNNEQFF	TGTGCCTGGGAAGGGACAGGTAACAATGAGCAGTTCTTC
NA	TRBV11-2	NA	TRBJ2-7	CASRKLGGATAPYEQYF	TGTGCCAGCCGTAAGCTAGGGGGGGCGACGGCTCCCTACGAGCAGTACTTC
NA	TRBV2	NA	TRBJ1-5	CATSGEGTQPQHF	TGTGCCACCAGCGGGGAGGGGACTCAGCCCCAGCATTTT
NA	TRBV12-5	NA	TRBJ1-1	CASGLTGQGTEAFF	TGTGCTAGTGGTTTGACAGGGCAGGGCACTGAAGCTTTCTTT
NA	TRBV11-2	NA	TRBJ1-1	CASSPSGLNTEAFF	TGTGCCAGCAGCCCTTCTGGGCTGAACACTGAAGCTTTCTTT
TRBD1	TRBV19	NA	TRBJ2-2	CASSRTGSNTGELFF	TGTGCCAGTAGTAGGACAGGATCGAACACCGGGGAGCTGTTTTTT
NA	TRBV2	NA	TRBJ1-1	CASSPTFNLNTEAFF	TGTGCCAGCAGTCCCACCTTTAACTTGAACACTGAAGCTTTCTTT
TRBD1	TRBV30	once	TRBJ1-6	CAWSPLGTGMGVHF	TGTGCCTGGAGTCCTTTAGGGACAGGGATGGGCGTCCACTTT
NA	TRBV5-8	NA	TRBJ2-7	CASSRDFASYEQYF	TGTGCCAGCAGCAGGGACTTCGCCTCCTACGAGCAGTACTTC
NA	TRBV11-2	NA	TRBJ1-2	CASSLDIGGSNYGYTF	TGTGCCAGCAGCTTAGATATCGGGGGTAGTAACTATGGCTACACCTTC
NA	TRBV6-5	NA	TRBJ1-5	CASRLWRYQPQHF	TGTGCCAGCAGACTCTGGAGGTACCAGCCCCAGCATTTT
TRBD1	TRBV28	once	TRBJ1-2	CASSPPLGQGPYGYTF	TGTGCCAGCAGTCCCCCCCTGGGACAGGGCCCCTATGGCTACACCTTC
NA	TRBV27	NA	TRBJ1-1	CASSLQLSTEAFF	TGTGCCAGCAGTTTACAGTTATCTACTGAAGCTTTCTTT
NA	TRBV4-1	NA	TRBJ1-1	CASSQVLNTEAFF	TGCGCCAGCAGCCAAGTATTGAACACTGAAGCTTTCTTT
TRBD1	TRBV24-1	NA	TRBJ2-5	CATSDPRDSDQETQYF	TGTGCCACCAGTGATCCCCGGGACAGTGACCAAGAGACCCAGTACTTC
TRBD2	TRBV6-5	NA	TRBJ2-1	CASRRTRGHEQFF	TGTGCCAGCAGAAGGACTAGGGGCCATGAGCAGTTCTTC
NA	TRBV6-1	NA	TRBJ1-1	CASSPPLRGVTEAFF	TGTGCCAGCAGTCCCCCGCTCCGGGGGGTCACTGAAGCTTTCTTT
TRBD1	TRBV7-2	NA	TRBJ2-7	CASSLAGQATYEQYF	TGTGCCAGCAGCTTAGCCGGACAGGCCACCTACGAGCAGTACTTC
NA	TRBV12-3/TRBV12-4	NA	TRBJ1-2	CASSLLSYGYTF	TGTGCCAGCAGTCTCCTGTCCTATGGCTACACCTTC
NA	TRBV12-5	NA	TRBJ1-3	CASGLPPSRGLLSGNTIYF	TGTGCTAGTGGTTTGCCACCCTCCAGGGGCTTACTCTCTGGAAACACCATATATTTT
TRBD2	TRBV5-4	NA	TRBJ2-1	CASSFPSGGDNEQFF	TGTGCCAGCAGCTTCCCTAGCGGGGGGGACAATGAGCAGTTCTTC
NA	TRBV2	NA	TRBJ1-1	CAGVPGHSNTEAFF	TGTGCCGGGGTCCCGGGACACTCGAACACTGAAGCTTTCTTT
TRBD2	TRBV2	NA	TRBJ2-1	CASSLAGDSYNEQFF	TGTGCCAGCAGTCTAGCGGGGGACTCCTACAATGAGCAGTTCTTC
NA	TRBV5-8	NA	TRBJ1-1	CASSLVMGRGEAFF	TGTGCCAGCAGCTTGGTTATGGGGAGGGGTGAAGCTTTCTTT
NA	TRBV7-2	NA	TRBJ2-5	CASSSSRRRGLQETQYF	TGTGCCAGCAGCTCGTCTAGGCGGCGGGGCCTCCAAGAGACCCAGTACTTC
NA	TRBV7-9	NA	TRBJ1-6	CASSLATEGFYNSPLHF	TGTGCCAGCAGCTTAGCGACGGAGGGCTTCTATAATTCACCCCTCCACTTT
TRBD1	TRBV5-1	NA	TRBJ1-2	CASSVSTGGRGYTF	TGCGCCAGCAGCGTATCTACAGGGGGCCGCGGCTACACCTTC
TRBD1	TRBV5-1	NA	TRBJ1-4	CASSFTGGTNEKLFF	TGCGCCAGCAGCTTTACAGGGGGCACTAATGAAAAACTGTTTTTT
NA	TRBV6-6	NA	TRBJ2-7	CASSYSRDMNYEQYF	TGTGCCAGCAGTTACTCCCGGGACATGAACTACGAGCAGTACTTC
TRBD1	TRBV12-3/TRBV12-4	NA	TRBJ1-1	CASSRTGNTEAFF	TGTGCCAGCAGTAGGACAGGTAACACTGAAGCTTTCTTT
TRBD2	TRBV10-3	NA	TRBJ2-2	CAIRAGGSTGELFF	TGTGCCATCAGGGCGGGGGGAAGCACCGGGGAGCTGTTTTTT
NA	TRBV5-1	NA	TRBJ2-7	CASREATPGYEQYF	TGCGCCAGCAGAGAGGCAACCCCGGGCTACGAGCAGTACTTC
TRBD1	TRBV5-8	NA	TRBJ1-2	CASSFRDRALGYTF	TGTGCCAGCAGCTTTCGGGACAGGGCCCTTGGCTACACCTTC
NA	TRBV27	few	TRBJ1-5	CASSLSAGDIRNQPQHF	TGTGCCAGCAGTTTGTCCGCCGGGGACATCCGCAATCAGCCCCAGCATTTT
NA	TRBV25-1	NA	TRBJ1-2	CASSELGVSDYGYTF	TGTGCCAGCAGTGAATTAGGGGTGTCCGACTATGGCTACACCTTC